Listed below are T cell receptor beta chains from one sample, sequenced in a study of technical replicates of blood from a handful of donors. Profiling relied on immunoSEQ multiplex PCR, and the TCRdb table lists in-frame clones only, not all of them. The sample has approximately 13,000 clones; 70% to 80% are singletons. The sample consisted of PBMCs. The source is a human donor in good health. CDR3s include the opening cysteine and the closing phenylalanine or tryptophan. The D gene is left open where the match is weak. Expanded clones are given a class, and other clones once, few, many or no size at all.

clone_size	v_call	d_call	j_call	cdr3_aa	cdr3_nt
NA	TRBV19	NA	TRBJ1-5	CASSSLGTTREKPQHF	TGTGCCAGTAGTTCTCTCGGGACAACTCGCGAAAAGCCCCAGCATTTT
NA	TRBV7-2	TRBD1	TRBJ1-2	CASSLARTGEGGYTF	TGTGCCAGCAGCTTAGCCAGGACAGGGGAGGGCGGCTACACCTTC
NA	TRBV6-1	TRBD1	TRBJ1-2	CASSEGTGKGYTF	TGTGCCAGCAGCGAGGGGACAGGGAAGGGCTACACCTTC
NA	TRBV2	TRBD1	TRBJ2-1	CASRGTGGYEQFF	TGTGCCAGCAGGGGGACAGGGGGCTATGAGCAGTTCTTC
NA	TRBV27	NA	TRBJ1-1	CASSLFGGRGAEAFF	TGTGCCAGCAGTTTATTTGGGGGCCGGGGGGCTGAAGCTTTCTTT
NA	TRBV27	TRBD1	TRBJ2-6	CASSLSWGQVPSGANVLTF	TGTGCCAGCAGTTTATCTTGGGGACAGGTACCCTCTGGGGCCAACGTCCTGACTTTC
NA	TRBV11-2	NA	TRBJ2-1	CASSFSPRPGSAYNEQFF	TGTGCCAGCAGCTTTAGCCCGCGGCCCGGCAGTGCCTACAATGAGCAGTTCTTC
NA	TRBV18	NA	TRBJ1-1	CASSPDGTLNTEAFF	TGTGCCAGCTCACCAGACGGGACACTGAACACTGAAGCTTTCTTT
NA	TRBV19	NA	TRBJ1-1	CASSIGGNTEAFF	TGTGCCAGTAGTATCGGGGGGAACACTGAAGCTTTCTTT
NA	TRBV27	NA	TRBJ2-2	CASSLLHREGTGELFF	TGTGCCAGCAGTTTACTCCACAGGGAGGGCACCGGGGAGCTGTTTTTT
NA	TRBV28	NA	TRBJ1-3	CASSSRNEDTIYF	TGTGCCAGCAGTTCCCGGAATGAGGACACCATATATTTT
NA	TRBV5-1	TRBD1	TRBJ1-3	CASSLRQGSSGNTIYF	TGCGCCAGCAGCTTGCGACAGGGTAGCTCTGGAAACACCATATATTTT
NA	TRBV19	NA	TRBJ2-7	CASRPPGFSYEQYF	TGTGCCTCCCGACCACCGGGATTCTCCTACGAGCAGTACTTC
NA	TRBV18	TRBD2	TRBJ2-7	CASSLSSGRGYEQYF	TGTGCCAGCTCACTGTCTAGCGGGAGGGGTTACGAGCAGTACTTC
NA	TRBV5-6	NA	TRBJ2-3	CASSLVGSIGTDTQYF	TGTGCCAGCAGCTTGGTCGGGAGTATCGGCACAGATACGCAGTATTTT
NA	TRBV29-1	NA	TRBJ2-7	CSVLTGSLYEQYF	TGCAGCGTTCTCACAGGGTCTTTATACGAGCAGTACTTC
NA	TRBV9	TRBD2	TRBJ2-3	CASSPDTTGLATDTQYF	TGTGCCAGCAGCCCCGACACCACTGGACTAGCCACAGATACGCAGTATTTT
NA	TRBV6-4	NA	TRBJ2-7	CASSGGHHYEQYF	TGTGCCAGCAGTGGAGGGCACCACTACGAGCAGTACTTC
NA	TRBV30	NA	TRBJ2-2	CAGLDYTTGELFF	TGTGCCGGCTTAGACTACACCACCGGGGAGCTGTTTTTT
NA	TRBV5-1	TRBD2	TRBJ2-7	CASSPSAGATGEQYF	TGCGCCAGCAGCCCGTCGGCGGGAGCGACTGGGGAGCAGTACTTC
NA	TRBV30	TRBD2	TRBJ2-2	CAWRKTTGTSGRADTGELFF	TGTGCCTGGCGTAAGACAACCGGGACTAGCGGGAGGGCCGACACCGGGGAGCTGTTTTTT
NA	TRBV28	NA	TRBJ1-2	CASSPEGDGYTF	TGTGCCAGCAGTCCTGAGGGAGACGGCTACACCTTC
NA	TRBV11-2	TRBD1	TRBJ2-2	CASSLHRGQDGELFF	TGTGCCAGCAGCCTACACAGGGGGCAGGACGGGGAGCTGTTTTTT
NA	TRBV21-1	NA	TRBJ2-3	CASSKFRREGQVTDTQYF	TGTGCCAGCAGCAAATTTCGGCGGGAGGGCCAGGTAACAGATACGCAGTATTTT
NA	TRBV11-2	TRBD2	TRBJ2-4	CASSVTSGRLNIQYF	TGTGCCAGCAGCGTCACTAGCGGGAGGCTGAACATTCAGTACTTC
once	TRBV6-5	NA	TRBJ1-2	CASSYDSHNYGYTF	TGTGCCAGCAGTTACGACAGCCATAACTATGGCTACACCTTC
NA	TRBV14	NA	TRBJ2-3	CASSQVGTYTQYF	TGTGCCAGCAGCCAAGTTGGGACTTATACGCAGTATTTT
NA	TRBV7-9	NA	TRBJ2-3	CASSLTGGTDTQYF	TGTGCCAGCAGCTTAACGGGAGGCACAGATACGCAGTATTTT
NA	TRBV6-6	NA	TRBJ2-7	CASSSLAWGEQYF	TGTGCCAGCAGCTCACTAGCTTGGGGCGAGCAGTACTTC
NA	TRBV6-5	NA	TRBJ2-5	CASTYGRTQYF	TGTGCCAGCACCTATGGGCGGACCCAGTACTTC
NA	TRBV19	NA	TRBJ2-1	CASTPGTFSYNEQFF	TGTGCCAGTACCCCAGGGACTTTCTCCTACAATGAGCAGTTCTTC
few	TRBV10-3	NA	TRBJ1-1	CATRQTRDTEAFF	TGTGCCACTCGACAGACAAGGGACACTGAAGCTTTCTTT
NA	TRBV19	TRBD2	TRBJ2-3	CASSYSGNSDTQYF	TGTGCCAGCAGCTACAGCGGGAATTCAGATACGCAGTATTTT
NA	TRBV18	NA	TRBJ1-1	CASSSGENTEAFF	TGTGCCAGCTCGTCCGGGGAGAACACTGAAGCTTTCTTT